This passage covers 31 T cell receptor beta chains from one sample sequenced in a study of blood T cells in healthy people across ages. The second PCR ran about 6 to 11 cycles with a sample-barcoded 5' primer and J-beta primers. One entry per CDR3 protein results from TCRdb running MiXCR on the 5' RACE reads. The data show more than 1 million distinct CDR3 sequences, with 45% seen just once and approximately 17% held by the top ten. The material sequenced was blood. These receptors all come from a woman aged 60-75 years in good health.

This clonotype was picked up a small number of times. The chain combines TRBV6-5 with TRBJ2-4, with a weak D call TRBD1 (5 bases). Germline V gene data show CDR1 as MNHEY and CDR2 as SVGAGI. Trimming pared 0 bases from V and 8 bases from J, leaving 20 bases between. CDR3 length: 17 residues. CDR3: CASSYSIGKGSRDIQYF. The CDR3 region has the DNA TGTGCCAGCAGTTACTCGATCGGCAAGGGGTCTCGGGACATTCAGTACTTC.

This sequence joins TRBV27 and TRBJ1-6; no clear D gene. Between the trimmed V and J ends, which lost 2 bases and 4 bases, there was a span of 6 bases. CDR3 length: 14 residues. From germline, CDR1 is MNHEY and CDR2 SMNVEV (reference sequence). The CDR3 is CASSLMRYNSPLHF. CDR3 in DNA: TGTGCCAGCAGTTTAATGCGGTATAATTCACCCCTCCACTTT.

The count of this clonotype is one. The chain links TRBV29-1 to TRBJ2-1, with D perhaps matching TRBD1 (5 bases). TRBJ2-7 explains the end of the DNA better; the J call may be wrong. Germline loops: CDR1 SQVTM, CDR2 ANQGSEA. The CDR3 length is 12 residues. CDR3 amino acids: CSVDRVDNEQYF. The CDR3 nucleotides are TGCAGCGTTGATAGGGTGGACAATGAGCAGTACTTC.

This clonotype was counted between two and nine times. This CDR3 is CSVGNRASYNEQFF. The CDR3 nucleotides read TGCAGCGTTGGTAATAGGGCGTCATACAATGAGCAGTTCTTC. The chain joins TRBV29-1 to TRBJ2-1; D ambiguous. The V end lost 4 bases, the J end lost 4 bases, and 14 bases lay between the germline ends. The CDR3 length is 14 residues. Germline assignment: CDR1 SQVTM and CDR2 ANQGSEA.

V usage is TRBV7-9 and J usage is TRBJ2-1; the D gene is possibly TRBD2 (6 bases). Germline V gene data show CDR1 as SEHNR and CDR2 as FQNEAQ (reference sequence). V was clipped by 2 bases and J by 5 bases, with 16 bases between them. The CDR3 is made up of 16 amino acids. CDR3 sequence: CASSLWLSGQNNEQFF. Written as DNA, the CDR3 is TGTGCCAGCAGCTTATGGCTTAGCGGTCAAAACAATGAGCAGTTCTTC.

V usage is TRBV20-1 and J usage is TRBJ2-1, with TRBD2 as a possible D gene (6 bases). This CDR3 is built from 17 residues. Germline lookup yields CDR1 DFQATT and CDR2 SNEGSKA (reference sequence). The ends were cut back, 1 base at V and 0 bases at J, with 16 bases in the middle. CDR3 nucleotide sequence: TGCAGTGCTAGAGGAGCGGGCTTACCGAGCTCCTACAATGAGCAGTTCTTC. Its translation: CSARGAGLPSSYNEQFF.

This clonotype occurred many times. The J gene is TRBJ2-7, the V gene TRBV2, with 8 bases identical to TRBD2. The junction had 18 bases not matched to a gene; V was cut back by 9 bases and J by 5 bases. The CDR3 sequence is 16 residues long. The germline CDR1 and CDR2 sequences are SNHLY and FYNNEI. CDR3 region: CASTPDPGLGSHEQYF. The CDR3 DNA reads TGTGCCAGTACCCCAGACCCGGGACTAGGGTCCCACGAGCAGTACTTC.

CDR3 DNA sequence: TGTGCCAGCAGCCGCTCGACAGGGGGGAATGAAAAACTGTTTTTT. It yields the protein CASSRSTGGNEKLFF. V is TRBV6-1 and J is TRBJ1-4; 9 bases are a match to TRBD1. Germline V lookup: CDR1 MNHNS, CDR2 SASEGT. Trimming cost V 6 bases and J 5 bases; bases outside gene matches: 7. This CDR3 has 15 residues.

The V gene is TRBV2, the J gene TRBJ2-7, with D perhaps TRBD1 (8 bases). Trimming cost V 4 bases and J 3 bases, with 19 bases left between them. Germline loops: CDR1 SNHLY, CDR2 FYNNEI. This CDR3 is 16 amino acids long. The CDR3 protein is CASSVPVTGDYYEQYF. The CDR3 coding sequence is TGTGCCAGCAGTGTACCCGTGACAGGGGACTACTACGAGCAGTACTTC. Filled out from reference TRBV2 and TRBJ2-7, the complete variable domain reads EPEVTQTPSHQVTQMGQEVILRCVPISNHLYFYWYRQILGQKVEFLVSFYNNEISEKSEIFDDQFSVERPDGSNFTLKIRSTKLEDSAMYFCASSVPVTGDYYEQYFGPGTRLTVT.

This clonotype was seen a handful of times. This rearrangement joins TRBV28 to TRBJ2-1; D may be TRBD1 (6 bases). Looked up from germline, CDR1 is MDHEN and CDR2 is SYDVKM. Trimming shortened V by 10 bases and J by 1 base, and 11 bases separated the two germline ends. The CDR3 spans 13 residues. The CDR3 loop reads CATQGISYNEQFF. Written as DNA, the CDR3 is TGTGCCACACAGGGAATATCCTACAATGAGCAGTTCTTC.

This clonotype has a handful of counts. The chain recombines TRBV6-5 with TRBJ2-7; either TRBD1 or TRBD2 may fit D (6 bases each). The CDR3 sequence is 15 residues long. Trimming removed 3 bases from V and 2 bases from J, with 14 bases in between. The germline CDR1 and CDR2 sequences are MNHEY and SVGAGI. The CDR3 bases are TGTGCCAGCAGTTATGGGGGGCGGGACACCTACGAGCAGTACTTC. Amino acids: CASSYGGRDTYEQYF.

The chain couples TRBV9 to TRBJ2-5; D possibly corresponds to TRBD2 (6 bases). Matching the DNA end better, TRBJ2-7 makes the J call doubtful. The CDR3 contains 15 residues. Germline V gene data show CDR1 as SGDLS and CDR2 as YYNGEE. The CDR3 bases are TGTGCCAGCTCCCGGGACTCCCTTGGGGCTAGCGAGCAGTACTTC. Its protein is CASSRDSLGASEQYF.

The gene calls are TRBV28 and TRBJ2-7, with D tentatively TRBD1 or TRBD2 (5 bases each). V was cut by 5 bases and J by 2 bases, with 19 bases left in between. There are 16 residues in the CDR3. Germline V gene data show CDR1 as MDHEN and CDR2 as SYDVKM. DNA of the CDR3: TGTGCCAGCAGTACCCTCACGGGGCCCCGCGCCTACGAGCAGTACTTC. Encoded protein: CASSTLTGPRAYEQYF.

This chain joins TRBV6-6 and TRBJ1-5; unclear D gene. Germline V CDR1 and CDR2: MNHNY, SVGAGI (reference sequence). The V and J ends lost 6 bases and 6 bases respectively, with 15 bases between them. The CDR3 is 14 residues long. The CDR3 sequence: CASREEETRQPQHF. The CDR3, as DNA: TGTGCCAGCAGAGAGGAGGAGACGCGTCAGCCCCAGCATTTT.

The V and J genes are TRBV15 and TRBJ2-2; D remains ambiguous. The germline V gene encodes CDR1 LNHNV and CDR2 YYDKDF (reference sequence). V was shortened by 6 bases and J by 3 bases, with 8 bases between the two germline ends. CDR3 length: 13 amino acids. CDR3 in amino acids: CATRGDDTGELFF. The CDR3 DNA sequence: TGTGCCACCAGAGGAGACGACACCGGGGAGCTGTTTTTT. Using reference TRBV15 and TRBJ2-2 for the parts outside the CDR3, the full variable domain is DAMVIQNPRYQVTQFGKPVTLSCSQTLNHNVMYWYQQKSSQAPKLLFHYYDKDFNNEADTPDNFQSRRPNTSFCFLDIRSPGLGDTAMYLCATRGDDTGELFFGEGSRLTVL.

This clonotype was detected a few times. This chain links TRBV5-1 with TRBJ2-7; 8 bases fit TRBD2. V shed 3 bases, J shed 7 bases, and the junction held 9 bases outside the gene matches. This CDR3 has 14 residues. Germline V gene lookup returns CDR1 SGHRS and CDR2 YFSETQ. The CDR3 DNA follows: TGCGCCAGCAGCTGGCGGGAGGCGGGGAATGAGCAGTACTTC. This encodes CASSWREAGNEQYF.

This clonotype was recorded a few times. The chain employs TRBV11-2 and TRBJ2-7; 14 bases map to TRBD2. Germline-derived CDR1 and CDR2 are SGHAT and FQNNGV. The V segment lost 5 bases and the J segment 1 base; nucleotides outside the gene matches: 4. This CDR3 has 16 residues. For the CDR3, the DNA is TGTGCCAGCAGCGCCGGACTAGCGGGAGGTTCCTACGAGCAGTACTTC. This codes for CASSAGLAGGSYEQYF.

The chain links TRBV5-1 to TRBJ2-7; TRBD2 agrees at 9 bases. Germline-derived CDR1 and CDR2 are SGHRS and YFSETQ. The CDR3 is 15 amino acids. V shed 4 bases, J shed 7 bases, and the junction held 12 bases outside the gene matches. CDR3 sequence (DNA): TGCGCCAGCAGCACAATAGCGGGAGAGGTCGATGAGCAGTACTTC. Translation: CASSTIAGEVDEQYF.

This chain joins TRBV12-3 or TRBV12-4 and TRBJ1-2; D is ambiguous. The germline V and J ends were trimmed by 8 bases and 1 base, with 17 bases remaining between them. The CDR3 sequence is 15 residues long. CDR3 loop: CASLSRGFFNYGYTF. The DNA for the CDR3 is TGTGCCAGCCTTAGTCGCGGGTTTTTTAACTATGGCTACACCTTC.

CDR3 protein: CASRPGRLTDTQYF. DNA of the CDR3: TGTGCCAGCAGACCGGGACGGCTCACAGATACGCAGTATTTT. The chain joins TRBV6-6 to TRBJ2-3; D may be TRBD1 or TRBD2 (5 bases each). Germline V gene sequence: CDR1 MNHNY, CDR2 SVGAGI (reference sequence). The CDR3 consists of 14 residues. Trimming cost V 6 bases and J 2 bases, with 12 bases left between them.

The chain is built from TRBV20-1 and TRBJ2-1; D may be TRBD2 (6 bases). The V gene's germline CDR1 is DFQATT and CDR2 SNEGSKA (reference sequence). The CDR3 consists of 12 residues. V lost 3 bases and J lost 6, with 9 bases in between. The CDR3 DNA sequence: TGCAGTGCTAGGGGCGGGGTCAATGAGCAGTTCTTC. Amino acid sequence: CSARGGVNEQFF.

The chain recombines TRBV5-6 with TRBJ2-1; TRBD2 matches at 8 bases. V shed 5 bases, J shed 3 bases, and the junction held 7 bases outside the gene matches. The CDR3 is 15 residues long. Germline loops: CDR1 SGHDT, CDR2 YYEEEE. The chain's CDR3 is CASRPAGVNYNEQFF. CDR3 in DNA: TGTGCCAGCAGGCCAGCGGGAGTTAACTACAATGAGCAGTTCTTC.

This clonotype was seen a handful of times. This could be a read error, since a much larger clone is one nucleotide away. The chain carries TRBV7-2 and TRBJ2-5; D possibly uses TRBD1 or TRBD2 (5 bases each). There are 14 residues in the CDR3. V was shortened by 0 bases and J by 1 base, with 6 bases between the two germline ends. Germline CDR1 and CDR2: SGHTA and FQGNSA. The CDR3 sequence is CTSSLAGVQETQYF. CDR3 sequence (DNA): TGTACCAGCAGCTTAGCGGGGGTCCAAGAGACCCAGTACTTC.

The genes are TRBV27 and TRBJ2-7; D remains unclear. CDR3 size: 12 residues. Germline V CDR1 and CDR2: MNHEY, SMNVEV (reference sequence). Trimming removed 7 bases at V and 2 bases at J, with 9 bases between. CDR3 DNA: TGTGCCAGCATCGGAAAACCCTACGAGCAGTACTTC. This gives the protein CASIGKPYEQYF.

As concerns this clonotype: One junction end disagrees with the germline gene, perhaps due to a read error. The genes are TRBV11-2 and TRBJ2-5, with TRBD2 as a possible D gene (5 bases). Germline CDR1 and CDR2: SGHAT and FQNNGV. The CDR3 extends over 17 amino acids. CDR3 sequence: CACSLGLTGNQKETQYF. The CDR3 DNA reads as TGTGCCTGCAGCTTAGGACTTACCGGGAACCAAAAAGAGACCCAGTACTTC. The full variable domain, rest sourced from reference TRBV11-2 and TRBJ2-5, is EAGVAQSPRYKIIEKRQSVAFWCNPISGHATLYWYQQILGQGPKLLIQFQNNGVVDDSQLPKDRFSAERLKGVDSTLKIQPAKLEDSAVYLCACSLGLTGNQKETQYFGPGTRLLVL.

As concerns this clonotype: It may be a read error: a sequence one base away is much more abundant. The chain combines TRBV7-9 with TRBJ1-4; unclear D gene. The CDR3 extends over 15 amino acids. CDR1 and CDR2 (germline): SEHNR, FQNEAQ (reference sequence). In nucleotides, the CDR3 is TGTACCAGCAGCTTCTGGACTGCAACTAATGAAAAACTGTTTTTT. Translated: CTSSFWTATNEKLFF.

The V and J genes are TRBV30 and TRBJ2-7; D remains unclear. The CDR3 runs to 13 residues. Germline V gene lookup returns CDR1 GTSNPN and CDR2 SVGIG (reference sequence). V shed 1 base and J shed 1 base, with 8 bases lying between them. CDR3 residues: CAWSEGISYEQYF. Written as DNA, the CDR3 is TGTGCCTGGAGTGAGGGTATTTCCTACGAGCAGTACTTC.

This chain links TRBV4-1 with TRBJ2-4; 12 bases map to TRBD2. The end of the DNA fits TRBJ2-7 better, so the J call may be wrong. Per germline, CDR1 MGHRA and CDR2 YSYEKL. The CDR3 is 17 amino acids. The CDR3 bases are TGCGCCAGCAGCCAAGTCTTCCTAGCGGGAGGGACCTACGAGCAGTACTTC. It translates to CASSQVFLAGGTYEQYF.

Comment on this clonotype: This may be a read error: a much more frequent sequence differs by one nucleotide. CDR3 amino acids: CSVKISGGPNNEQFF. Written as DNA, the CDR3 is TGCAGCGTTAAAATCTCAGGGGGCCCCAACAATGAGCAGTTCTTC. The chain employs TRBV29-1 and TRBJ2-1, with 8 bases that match TRBD1. This CDR3 has 15 amino acids. After removal of 5 bases from V and 5 bases from J, the junction contained 11 bases not matched to a gene. CDR1 SQVTM and CDR2 ANQGSEA come from the germline V gene.

This chain connects TRBV9 to TRBJ2-5; 9 bases fit TRBD1. The CDR3 runs to 13 residues. Germline V gene lookup returns CDR1 SGDLS and CDR2 YYNGEE. The V and J ends lost 9 bases and 11 bases, in that order; junction bases with no gene match: 14. CDR3 in DNA: TGTGCCAACAGTGCGATTCGACAGGGGGAGCAGTACTTC. It yields the protein CANSAIRQGEQYF.

This clonotype was seen a few times. Germline and junction disagree at one end, which may indicate a read error. The chain has TRBV6-1 and TRBJ1-4; no firm D call. Looked up from germline, CDR1 is MNHNS and CDR2 is SASEGT. The CDR3 is 14 amino acids. DNA for the CDR3: TGTGCCAGCAGCGAAGATGCAACTAATGAAAAACTGTTTTTT. Its protein is CASSEDATNEKLFF.